This TCR beta chain appears in the sequencing data of a study of T cells in Graves' hyperthyroidism and ophthalmopathy. Whole-study findings and limits: Clonotypes that were expanded in thyroid above 0.001 mostly appeared in blood too.

TCR beta CDR3 sequences were amplified from RNA transcripts. During a first-round RT-PCR of the TCR CDR3, the HTBI primer set was used. In TCRdb, the multiplex PCR reads were re-called with MiXCR into one record per CDR3 protein. The sample has hundreds of thousands of distinct CDR3 sequences, 14% seen once. CDR1 and CDR2 from the germline V gene are MGHRA and YSYEKL. The CDR3 is 15 residues long. In the case of this clonotype: Its antigen is unidentified. One end of the junction does not line up with germline, which may come from a read error.

The chain couples TRBV4-1 to TRBJ2-7; 7 bases are shared with TRBD1. Input material: blood. The TCR was taken from a young woman with Graves' hyperthyroidism. Written as DNA, the CDR3 is TGCGCCAGCAGCCAAGTTTCACTACAGGGGTACGAGCGGTACTTC. Translated, it gives CASSQVSLQGYERYF.